The source of this T cell receptor beta chain is a study of graft-versus-host responses after intestinal transplantation. Study information: Uniformly, recipients were administered anti-thymocyte globulin induction with subsequent tacrolimus and steroids for roughly three years. Study observations and caveats: GvH clones turned up in recipient marrow; some had shown up first in ileum or blood.

Points on this clone: What it binds is not known.

Produced via immunoSEQ multiplex PCR; TCRdb's table is partial and in-frame only. The repertoire holds about 88,000 clones, with about 94% as singletons. Trimming cost V 4 bases and J 0 bases, with 8 bases left between them. CDR3 size: 14 residues. Germline V gene lookup returns CDR1 SGHRS and CDR2 YFSETQ. The starting material was unstimulated CD4+ T cells sorted from spleen or lymph node cells, obtained before transplant. This clonotype was obtained from a human donor who was the organ donor for an intestinal transplant. V usage is TRBV5-1 and J usage is TRBJ1-3; D might be TRBD1 (6 bases). In DNA, the CDR3 is TGCGCCAGCAGCCAGACAGGCTCTGGAAACACCATATATTTT. Translating gives CASSQTGSGNTIYF.